This entry lists 29 T cell receptor beta chains sequenced from one sample in a study of CD8 T cells in ankylosing spondylitis. Via MiXCR, TCRdb re-called the 5' RACE reads, giving one row per CDR3 protein. Counted here are about 89,000 distinct CDR3 sequences, around 26% occurring once; the ten biggest clones make up 55% to 75%. Source material: blood, either unsorted or a sorted T cell fraction (not recorded which). The receptors stem from a male donor with ankylosing spondylitis or in good health (not recorded which).

This clonotype has just a few counts. J is TRBJ2-1 and V is TRBV6-1; D perhaps matches TRBD2 (6 bases). The CDR3 contains 13 residues. Germline V gives CDR1 MNHNS, CDR2 SASEGT. Trimming took 6 bases from V and 2 from J, leaving 8 bases between them. The DNA for the CDR3 is TGTGCCAGCAGCGGGGGAACCTACAATGAGCAGTTCTTC. It yields the protein CASSGGTYNEQFF.

This chain connects TRBV20-1 to TRBJ1-1; the D gene is possibly TRBD1 (6 bases). V lost 2 bases, J lost 0 bases, and 19 bases lay in between. This CDR3 has 17 residues. Germline CDR1 reads DFQATT; CDR2 reads SNEGSKA (reference sequence). CDR3 loop: CSARPSGQGIMNTEAFF. For the CDR3, the DNA is TGCAGTGCTAGACCATCGGGGCAGGGGATTATGAACACTGAAGCTTTCTTT.

The chain uses TRBV7-9 and TRBJ2-7; D unclear. The V and J ends lost 5 bases and 5 bases respectively, with 10 bases between them. The CDR3 is 12 amino acids. Germline V gene lookup returns CDR1 SEHNR and CDR2 FQNEAQ (reference sequence). The CDR3 here is CASSTTFNEQYF. The DNA for the CDR3 is TGTGCCAGCAGCACAACCTTTAACGAGCAGTACTTC.

This clonotype was counted between two and nine times. V gene TRBV20-1 combines with J gene TRBJ2-5; 9 bases match TRBD1. V gave up 5 bases and J gave up 5 bases; unmatched junction bases: 3. This CDR3 has 12 residues. Germline CDR1 is DFQATT and CDR2 is SNEGSKA (reference sequence). The CDR3: CSAGTGGETQYF. The CDR3 DNA reads TGCAGTGCTGGAACAGGGGGCGAGACCCAGTACTTC.

This clonotype was observed a few times. DNA of the CDR3: TGTGCCATCAGGAGCAGGGGAAGAGAGACCCAGTACTTC. It yields the protein CAIRSRGRETQYF. The chain recombines TRBV10-3 with TRBJ2-5; possibly TRBD1 for D (6 bases). The CDR3 is made up of 13 amino acids. CDR1 and CDR2 from the germline V gene are ENHRY and SYGVKD. Trimming took off 6 bases at V and 4 bases at J, with 12 bases between the two ends.

The genes are TRBV20-1 and TRBJ2-1, with a tentative D call TRBD2 (7 bases). The V gene's germline CDR1 is DFQATT and CDR2 SNEGSKA (reference sequence). V was clipped by 6 bases and J by 8 bases, with 14 bases between them. This CDR3 is built from 12 residues. The CDR3 DNA follows: TGCAGTGCCGGGGGGCTGTTGGATGAGCAGTTCTTC. Amino acid sequence: CSAGGLLDEQFF.

The rearrangement joins TRBV20-1 to TRBJ2-7; D gene ambiguous. With 2 bases removed from V and 1 base from J, the gap between germline ends came to 6 bases. CDR1 and CDR2 from the germline V gene are DFQATT and SNEGSKA (reference sequence). CDR3 length equals 12 residues. The CDR3 sequence: CSARLISYEQYF. The CDR3 nucleotides are TGCAGTGCTAGACTCATATCCTACGAGCAGTACTTC.

This clonotype was observed a few times. The chain uses TRBV7-2 and TRBJ2-3; 7 nucleotides align to TRBD1. J was trimmed by 4 bases and V by 6 bases; bases with no gene match: 10. Per the germline V gene, CDR1 is SGHTA and CDR2 is FQGNSA. This CDR3 region has 15 residues. The CDR3 region is CASRHTPRGPDTQYF. For the CDR3, the DNA is TGTGCCAGCAGACACACCCCGAGGGGGCCAGATACGCAGTATTTT.

The rearrangement uses TRBV5-1 and TRBJ1-3, with a possible D match to TRBD1 (5 bases). CDR1 is SGHRS, CDR2 YFSETQ, per germline. Trimming stripped 1 base from V and 4 bases from J, with 9 bases between. The CDR3 extends over 14 amino acids. In DNA form, the CDR3 reads TGCGCCAGCAGCTTGCAGGGCAGGGGAAACACCATATATTTT. Protein: CASSLQGRGNTIYF.

The chain uses TRBV5-1 and TRBJ2-1; 7 nucleotides agree with TRBD2. Germline CDR1 reads SGHRS; CDR2 reads YFSETQ. The CDR3 runs to 16 residues. Trimming cost V 4 bases and J 10 bases; bases outside gene matches: 17. As DNA, the CDR3 is TGCGCCAGCAGCACATCACGGACTAGGGACTACGTGGAGCAGTTCTTC. Protein product: CASSTSRTRDYVEQFF.

V is TRBV5-1 and J is TRBJ2-1, with TRBD1 matching over 9 bases. Trimming took 0 bases from V and 8 from J; bases not matched to a gene: 3. This CDR3 spans 14 amino acids. Germline V lookup: CDR1 SGHRS, CDR2 YFSETQ. The chain's CDR3 is CASSLDRGPYEQFF. CDR3 nucleotides: TGCGCCAGCAGCTTGGACAGGGGGCCCTATGAGCAGTTCTTC.

This chain connects TRBV27 to TRBJ2-3; 8 nucleotides line up with TRBD1. Per the germline V gene, CDR1 is MNHEY and CDR2 is SMNVEV (reference sequence). The CDR3 is 15 residues long. V was clipped by 3 bases and J by 4 bases; unmatched bases: 6. This CDR3 is CASSFSGQGADTQYF. The CDR3, as DNA: TGTGCCAGCAGTTTCAGCGGACAGGGCGCAGATACGCAGTATTTT.

This clonotype was counted at least ten times. The chain combines TRBV5-1 with TRBJ2-1; maybe TRBD2 (5 bases). The germline V gene encodes CDR1 SGHRS and CDR2 YFSETQ. The ends were cut back, 4 bases at V and 6 bases at J, with 14 bases in the middle. The CDR3 loop spans 14 amino acids. This CDR3 reads CASSLGGAANEQFF. DNA of the CDR3: TGCGCCAGCAGCCTTGGAGGTGCGGCCAATGAGCAGTTCTTC.

The chain joins TRBV18 to TRBJ2-5; D tentatively reads TRBD1 or TRBD2 (5 bases each). V lost 6 bases and J lost 6, with 17 bases in between. The CDR3 consists of 14 residues. CDR1 KGHSH and CDR2 LQKENI come from the germline V gene. The CDR3 loop is CASSPREGVKTQYF. CDR3 DNA: TGTGCCAGCTCGCCCCGGGAAGGGGTGAAGACCCAGTACTTC.

This clonotype was seen ten or more times. The J gene is TRBJ2-2, the V gene TRBV5-1, with D possibly TRBD2 on 6 matching bases. The CDR3 runs to 16 residues. V gave up 6 bases and J gave up 8 bases, with 23 bases separating them. The germline CDR1 and CDR2 sequences are SGHRS and YFSETQ. The DNA for the CDR3 is TGCGCCAGCACCTCGGGGGTACAGGTTATGTCGGGGGAGCTGTTTTTT. Residues: CASTSGVQVMSGELFF.

The V and J genes are TRBV24-1 and TRBJ1-1, with 9 nucleotides matching TRBD1. Germline V gene data show CDR1 as KGHDR and CDR2 as SFDVKD. The CDR3 contains 11 residues. V lost 5 bases and J lost 10; bases outside the gene matches: 1. CDR3 nucleotide sequence: TGTGCCACCAGTGCGGGACAGGGAGCTTTCTTT. Translated, it gives CATSAGQGAFF.

The chain joins TRBV28 to TRBJ2-3, with a tentative D call TRBD2 (6 bases). This CDR3 has 14 amino acids. V was cut by 7 bases and J by 1 base, with 12 bases left in between. The germline V gene has CDR1 MDHEN and CDR2 SYDVKM. The CDR3 here is CASIGPGGTDTQYF. The CDR3 DNA is TGTGCCAGCATAGGTCCGGGGGGCACAGATACGCAGTATTTT.

This clonotype appeared a single time. The gene calls are TRBV19 and TRBJ2-5; D might be TRBD1 (5 bases). From germline, CDR1 is LNHDA and CDR2 SQIVND (reference sequence). CDR3 length equals 13 residues. V was clipped by 8 bases and J by 3 bases, with 13 bases between them. DNA for the CDR3: TGTGCCAGTGCCCCTCAACAGGAAGAGACCCAGTACTTC. Its translation is CASAPQQEETQYF.

In its sample, this clonotype was seen many times. The V and J genes are TRBV2 and TRBJ2-3; D is unresolved. Germline assignment: CDR1 SNHLY and CDR2 FYNNEI. This CDR3 is 11 amino acids long. Trimming cost V 3 bases and J 6 bases, with 4 bases left between them. The CDR3 loop reads CASSDGDTQYF. CDR3 bases: TGTGCCAGCAGTGATGGTGATACGCAGTATTTT.

This clonotype appeared a few times. This chain connects TRBV6-1 to TRBJ2-6, with 11 nucleotides matching TRBD2. J was trimmed by 0 bases and V by 6 bases; bases with no gene match: 7. The germline V gene encodes CDR1 MNHNS and CDR2 SASEGT. This CDR3 has 18 amino acids. The CDR3 DNA is TGTGCCAGCAGGAGCTTTAGCGGGGGGGCCTCTGGGGCCAACGTCCTGACTTTC. Its translation: CASRSFSGGASGANVLTF.

The chain employs TRBV7-3 and TRBJ2-3, with D perhaps matching TRBD2 (5 bases). The CDR3 loop spans 16 amino acids. Trimming removed 0 bases from V and 1 base from J, with 11 bases in between. CDR1 and CDR2 (germline): SGHTA, FQGTGA. CDR3 sequence reads: CASSLTGVGGTDTQYF. CDR3 DNA sequence: TGTGCCAGCAGCTTAACGGGAGTCGGGGGCACAGATACGCAGTATTTT.

This clonotype was detected many times. This sequence joins TRBV10-2 and TRBJ2-1, with D unresolved. The CDR3 sequence is 12 residues long. Germline lookup yields CDR1 WSHSY and CDR2 SAAADI. Deletions cut 3 bases from V and 3 bases from J, with 3 bases between. Here the CDR3 reads CASSDFYNEQFF. The CDR3, as DNA: TGCGCCAGCAGTGACTTCTACAATGAGCAGTTCTTC.

This clonotype was seen a handful of times. The rearrangement joins TRBV5-1 to TRBJ2-3; TRBD2 matches at 10 bases. The CDR3 spans 15 residues. Germline CDR1 and CDR2: SGHRS and YFSETQ. Trimming removed 4 bases from V and 0 bases from J; junction bases left unmatched: 2. CDR3 coding DNA: TGCGCCAGCAGCCAAGCGGGGGGGAGCACAGATACGCAGTATTTT. Amino acids: CASSQAGGSTDTQYF. The variable domain in full, completed from reference TRBV5-1 and TRBJ2-3, reads KAGVTQTPRYLIKTRGQQVTLSCSPISGHRSVSWYQQTPGQGLQFLFEYFSETQRNKGNFPGRFSGRQFSNSRSEMNVSTLELGDSALYLCASSQAGGSTDTQYFGPGTRLTVL.

The V call is TRBV5-1, the J call TRBJ1-1; 7 nucleotides align to TRBD1. Germline V gene lookup returns CDR1 SGHRS and CDR2 YFSETQ. CDR3 length: 14 residues. The junction had 4 bases not matched to a gene; V was cut back by 0 bases and J by 5 bases. CDR3: CASSLEGAWTEAFF. In DNA form, the CDR3 reads TGCGCCAGCAGCTTGGAGGGGGCGTGGACTGAAGCTTTCTTT.

The V and J genes are TRBV5-1 and TRBJ2-5; 9 positions match TRBD2. The CDR3 is 16 residues long. In germline, CDR1 is SGHRS, CDR2 YFSETQ. With 2 bases clipped from V and 1 base from J, the junction kept 6 bases outside the gene matches. The CDR3 bases are TGCGCCAGCAGCTTAGCCCCAGCGGGGGGCCAAGAGACCCAGTACTTC. It codes for CASSLAPAGGQETQYF. The complete variable domain, with remaining parts taken from reference TRBV5-1 and TRBJ2-5, reads KAGVTQTPRYLIKTRGQQVTLSCSPISGHRSVSWYQQTPGQGLQFLFEYFSETQRNKGNFPGRFSGRQFSNSRSEMNVSTLELGDSALYLCASSLAPAGGQETQYFGPGTRLLVL.

The chain uses TRBV4-2 and TRBJ2-3; maybe TRBD2 (6 bases). Germline assignment: CDR1 LGHNA and CDR2 YNFKEQ. The germline V and J ends were trimmed by 0 bases and 2 bases, with 12 bases remaining between them. The CDR3 contains 16 residues. In DNA form, the CDR3 reads TGTGCCAGCAGCCAAGAAGGCGCGGGGAACACAGATACGCAGTATTTT. Protein product: CASSQEGAGNTDTQYF.

The rearrangement uses TRBV7-2 and TRBJ2-3; 10 bases map to TRBD2. This CDR3 is 16 amino acids long. CDR1 is SGHTA and CDR2 is FQGNSA in the germline V gene. After removal of 5 bases from V and 6 bases from J, the junction contained 11 bases not matched to a gene. In nucleotides, the CDR3 is TGTGCCAGCAGCGCAGGAGCGGGGGGGCCTCAGGATACGCAGTATTTT. It translates to CASSAGAGGPQDTQYF.

The chain employs TRBV7-2 and TRBJ2-1, with 9 bases identical to TRBD2. Germline V gene sequence: CDR1 SGHTA, CDR2 FQGNSA. The CDR3 extends over 15 amino acids. After removal of 3 bases from V and 8 bases from J, the junction contained 8 bases not matched to a gene. The CDR3, as DNA: TGTGCCAGCAGCTTTCAGCGGGAGGTGATTGATGAGCAGTTCTTC. Translating gives CASSFQREVIDEQFF.

CDR3 loop: CASSTRGLEVEKLFF. The CDR3 bases are TGTGCCAGCAGCACACGGGGGCTGGAGGTTGAAAAACTGTTTTTT. The chain has TRBV7-3 and TRBJ1-4; D is possibly TRBD1 (6 bases). V was shortened by 5 bases and J by 7 bases, with 17 bases between the two germline ends. Germline loops: CDR1 SGHTA, CDR2 FQGTGA. The CDR3 contains 15 residues.